A single sample is the source of the 10 T cell receptor beta chains below, sequenced in a study of T cell responses to AZD1222 COVID-19 vaccine. Profiling relied on immunoSEQ multiplex PCR, and the TCRdb table lists in-frame clones only, not all of them. Found here are roughly 160,000 clones, roughly 90% of them singletons; the top ten hold roughly 4%. The sample here was peripheral blood, taken 28 days after the second AZD1222 dose. Receptors were obtained from an adult who received the AZD1222 COVID-19 vaccine.

The CDR3 sequence: CASSWTGGYTF. The CDR3 nucleotides are TGTGCCAGCAGTTGGACAGGTGGCTACACCTTC. The chain employs TRBV6-2 or TRBV6-3 and TRBJ1-2, with 7 positions matching TRBD1. The CDR3 is made up of 11 amino acids. Germline V lookup: CDR1 MNHEY, CDR2 SVGEGT. V trimming: 4 bases; J trimming: 7 bases; junction bases outside the gene matches: 0.

The CDR3: CASSLVGDLNTEAFF. The CDR3 region has the DNA TGTGCCAGCAGCTTAGTGGGGGACCTGAACACTGAAGCTTTCTTT. The genes are TRBV7-9 and TRBJ1-1; D is perhaps TRBD1 (5 bases). V lost 1 base and J 0 bases, leaving 9 bases between the germline ends. CDR3 size: 15 residues. The germline gives CDR1 SEHNR, CDR2 FQNEAQ (reference sequence).

The chain has TRBV6-5 and TRBJ2-7, with 7 bases fitting TRBD1. Germline V lookup: CDR1 MNHEY, CDR2 SVGAGI. The trim removed 6 bases at V and 6 bases at J, leaving 14 bases unmatched. CDR3 size: 15 residues. The CDR3 sequence: CASRGILGQTAEQYF. The CDR3 nucleotides read TGTGCCAGCAGGGGGATATTGGGACAGACCGCCGAGCAGTACTTC.

The chain combines TRBV30 with TRBJ1-1; D is undetermined. The V gene's germline CDR1 is GTSNPN and CDR2 SVGIG (reference sequence). This CDR3 spans 14 amino acids. V lost 0 bases and J lost 1, with 9 bases in between. CDR3 sequence (DNA): TGTGCCTGGAGTGTACGCTCGGGGAACACTGAAGCTTTCTTT. Amino acids: CAWSVRSGNTEAFF.

The J gene is TRBJ1-3, the V gene TRBV6-5; D possibly corresponds to TRBD1 (5 bases). From germline, CDR1 is MNHEY and CDR2 SVGAGI. This CDR3 comprises 13 residues. Trimming took off 6 bases at V and 3 bases at J, with 9 bases between the two ends. The CDR3 DNA reads as TGTGCCAGCAGGGGGACGTTTGGAAACACCATATATTTT. Residues: CASRGTFGNTIYF.

The V call is TRBV7-2, the J call TRBJ1-2; 7 bases align to TRBD1. The ends lost 4 bases at V and 6 bases at J; junction bases unmatched: 11. Germline CDR1 and CDR2: SGHTA and FQGNSA. The CDR3 has 15 amino acids. CDR3 DNA sequence: TGTGCCAGCAGCTCGAGCATCACAGGGGCCGATGGCTACACCTTC. Protein sequence: CASSSSITGADGYTF.

The chain couples TRBV18 to TRBJ2-2; maybe TRBD1 (5 bases). Trimming took 4 bases from V and 3 from J, leaving 12 bases between them. Looked up from germline, CDR1 is KGHSH and CDR2 is LQKENI. This CDR3 spans 15 amino acids. The CDR3 is CASSRLVQDTGELFF. The CDR3 bases are TGTGCCAGCTCACGGCTTGTACAGGACACCGGGGAGCTGTTTTTT. The full variable domain, its missing parts supplied by reference TRBV18 and TRBJ2-2, is NAGVMQNPRHLVRRRGQEARLRCSPMKGHSHVYWYRQLPEEGLKFMVYLQKENIIDESGMPKERFSAEFPKEGPSILRIQQVVRGDSAAYFCASSRLVQDTGELFFGEGSRLTVL.

V and J are TRBV19 and TRBJ2-7, with 14 bases aligning to TRBD2. The CDR3 covers 16 residues. After removal of 6 bases from V and 2 bases from J, the junction contained 6 bases not matched to a gene. Germline V gene sequence: CDR1 LNHDA, CDR2 SQIVND (reference sequence). The chain's CDR3 is CASSKGLAGDTYEQYF. The CDR3 DNA sequence: TGTGCCAGTAGCAAGGGACTAGCGGGGGATACCTACGAGCAGTACTTC.

This clone was seen only a few times. V usage is TRBV12-5 and J usage is TRBJ1-3, with unresolved D. Germline V gene data show CDR1 as LGHNT and CDR2 as FRNRAP. V lost 1 base and J lost 6, with 7 bases in between. The CDR3 length is 13 residues. CDR3 sequence (DNA): TGTGCTAGTGGTTTGGGGCTCGTAAACACCATATATTTT. Translated, it gives CASGLGLVNTIYF. Based on the CDR3 plus reference TRBV12-5 and TRBJ1-3, the full variable domain is DARVTQTPRHKVTEMGQEVTMRCQPILGHNTVFWYRQTMMQGLELLAYFRNRAPLDDSGMPKDRFSAEMPDATLATLKIQPSEPRDSAVYFCASGLGLVNTIYFGEGSWLTVV.

The chain uses TRBV5-6 and TRBJ1-3; no clear D. The CDR3 covers 12 residues. The germline CDR1 and CDR2 sequences are SGHDT and YYEEEE. The ends were cut back, 4 bases at V and 4 bases at J, with 6 bases in the middle. The CDR3 sequence is CASSAGGNTIYF. As DNA, the CDR3 is TGTGCCAGCAGCGCCGGGGGAAACACCATATATTTT.